This T cell receptor beta chain was recovered during a study of blood T cell repertoires in COVID-19. Background on the study: Sites in the United States, Italy and Spain provided acute and convalescent COVID-19 samples. PBMCs, B-cell-depleted T cells, or T cells provided the cDNA or gDNA that made up the material.

V was pared by 2 bases and J by 5 bases, with 12 bases of the junction left unmatched. The CDR3 runs 18 residues. The germline V gene encodes CDR1 ENHRY and CDR2 SYGVKD. Authors' processing steps: Reference gene primer amplification yielded estimated nucleated cell counts. The protocol was immunoSEQ multiplex PCR, while the TCRdb copy is restricted to in-frame clones and leaves out a portion. The V and J calls and clone size were taken over from that table, and D and trimming were inferred from the DNA. Altogether just under 75,000 clones are present, 75% to 90% being singletons, with the ten largest covering roughly 2.5%.

The rearrangement links TRBV10-3 to TRBJ2-5, with 12 nucleotides matching TRBD2. Sequencing was done on a sample of peripheral blood. The sequence came from a man older than 75 with active or convalescent COVID-19. CDR3: CAISEELAGGHLRETQYF. CDR3 DNA: TGTGCCATCAGTGAGGAGCTAGCGGGGGGGCATCTCCGGGAGACCCAGTACTTC.